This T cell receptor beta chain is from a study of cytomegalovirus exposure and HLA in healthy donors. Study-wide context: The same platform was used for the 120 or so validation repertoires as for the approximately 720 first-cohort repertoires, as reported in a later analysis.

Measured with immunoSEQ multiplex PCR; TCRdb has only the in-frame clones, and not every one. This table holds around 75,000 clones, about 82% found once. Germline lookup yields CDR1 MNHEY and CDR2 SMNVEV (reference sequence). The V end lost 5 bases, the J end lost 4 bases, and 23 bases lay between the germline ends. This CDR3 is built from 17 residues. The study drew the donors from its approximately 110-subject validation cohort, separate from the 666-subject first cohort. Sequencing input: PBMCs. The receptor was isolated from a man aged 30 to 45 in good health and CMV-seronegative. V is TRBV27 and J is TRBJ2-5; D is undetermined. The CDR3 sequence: CASSPAPLMGPSETQYF. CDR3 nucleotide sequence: TGTGCCAGCAGTCCGGCCCCTCTAATGGGCCCCTCAGAGACCCAGTACTTC.